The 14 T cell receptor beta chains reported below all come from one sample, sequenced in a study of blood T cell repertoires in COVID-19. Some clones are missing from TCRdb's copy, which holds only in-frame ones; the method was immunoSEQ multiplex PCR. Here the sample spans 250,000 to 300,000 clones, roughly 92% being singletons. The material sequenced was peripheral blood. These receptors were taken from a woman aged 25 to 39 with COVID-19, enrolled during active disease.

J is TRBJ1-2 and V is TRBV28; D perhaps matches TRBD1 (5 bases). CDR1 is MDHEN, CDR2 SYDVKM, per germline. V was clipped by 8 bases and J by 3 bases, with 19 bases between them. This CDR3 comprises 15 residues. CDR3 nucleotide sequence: TGTGCCAGCTCCTCGCGGGGCAGGGCGCACTATGGCTACACCTTC. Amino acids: CASSSRGRAHYGYTF.

The CDR3 loop reads CASSPVPGQPNEKLFF. In nucleotides, the CDR3 is TGCGCCAGCAGCCCAGTCCCGGGACAACCTAATGAAAAACTGTTTTTT. The chain joins TRBV4-1 to TRBJ1-4, with a possible D match to TRBD1 (6 bases). CDR1 is MGHRA and CDR2 is YSYEKL in the germline V gene. V was clipped by 4 bases and J by 3 bases, with 15 bases between them. The CDR3 totals 16 residues.

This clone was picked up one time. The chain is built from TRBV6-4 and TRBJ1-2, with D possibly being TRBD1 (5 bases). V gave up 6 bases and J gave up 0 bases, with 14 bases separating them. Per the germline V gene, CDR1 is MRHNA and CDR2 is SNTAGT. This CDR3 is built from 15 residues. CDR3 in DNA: TGTGCCAGCAGACCGCAGGGAATTTCTAACTATGGCTACACCTTC. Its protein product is CASRPQGISNYGYTF.

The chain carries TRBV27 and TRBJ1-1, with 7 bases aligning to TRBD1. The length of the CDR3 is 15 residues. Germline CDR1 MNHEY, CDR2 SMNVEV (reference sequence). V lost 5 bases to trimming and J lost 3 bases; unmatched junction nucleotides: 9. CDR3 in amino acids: CASSPWTGLDTEAFF. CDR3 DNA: TGTGCCAGCAGTCCCTGGACAGGTTTGGACACTGAAGCTTTCTTT.

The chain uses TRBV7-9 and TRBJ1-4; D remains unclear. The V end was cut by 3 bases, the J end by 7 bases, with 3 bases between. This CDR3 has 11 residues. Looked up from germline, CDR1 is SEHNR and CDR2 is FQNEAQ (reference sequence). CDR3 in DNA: TGTGCCAGCAGCTTCGGTGAAAAACTGTTTTTT. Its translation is CASSFGEKLFF.

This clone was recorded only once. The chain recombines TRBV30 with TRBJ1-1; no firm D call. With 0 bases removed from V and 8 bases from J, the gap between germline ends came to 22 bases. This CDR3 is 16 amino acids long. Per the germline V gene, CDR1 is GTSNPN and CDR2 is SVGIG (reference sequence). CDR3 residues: CAWSVGPWEKSGEAFF. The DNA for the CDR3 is TGTGCCTGGAGTGTAGGACCCTGGGAGAAATCGGGGGAAGCTTTCTTT.

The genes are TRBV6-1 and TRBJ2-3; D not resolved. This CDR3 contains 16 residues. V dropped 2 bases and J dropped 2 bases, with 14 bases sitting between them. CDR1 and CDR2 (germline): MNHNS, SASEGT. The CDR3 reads CASSESAYAITDTQYF. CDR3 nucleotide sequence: TGTGCCAGCAGTGAATCCGCTTATGCGATCACAGATACGCAGTATTTT.

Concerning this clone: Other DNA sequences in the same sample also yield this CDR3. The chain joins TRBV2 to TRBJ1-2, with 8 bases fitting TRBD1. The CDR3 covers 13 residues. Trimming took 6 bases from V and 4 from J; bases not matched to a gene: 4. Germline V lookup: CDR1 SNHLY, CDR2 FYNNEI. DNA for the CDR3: TGTGCCAGCAGCGCAGGGGGCCCCTATGGCTACACCTTC. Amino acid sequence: CASSAGGPYGYTF. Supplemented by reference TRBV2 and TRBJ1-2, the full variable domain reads EPEVTQTPSHQVTQMGQEVILRCVPISNHLYFYWYRQILGQKVEFLVSFYNNEISEKSEIFDDQFSVERPDGSNFTLKIRSTKLEDSAMYFCASSAGGPYGYTFGSGTRLTVV.

The CDR3 loop reads CASSHNYEQYF. Here the CDR3 DNA reads TGTGCCAGCAGCCACAACTACGAGCAGTACTTC. This chain uses TRBV3-1 (or the pseudogene TRBV3-2) with TRBJ2-7; no firm D call. The CDR3 runs 11 residues. Deletions cut 3 bases from V and 3 bases from J, with 3 bases between. Germline assignment: CDR1 LGHDT and CDR2 YNNKEL (reference sequence).

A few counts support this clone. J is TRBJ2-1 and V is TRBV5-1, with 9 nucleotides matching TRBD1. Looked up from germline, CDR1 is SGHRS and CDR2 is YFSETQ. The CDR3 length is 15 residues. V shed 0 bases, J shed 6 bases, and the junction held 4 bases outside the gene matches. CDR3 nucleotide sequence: TGCGCCAGCAGCTTGGGTGGGACAGGGATCAATGAGCAGTTCTTC. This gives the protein CASSLGGTGINEQFF.

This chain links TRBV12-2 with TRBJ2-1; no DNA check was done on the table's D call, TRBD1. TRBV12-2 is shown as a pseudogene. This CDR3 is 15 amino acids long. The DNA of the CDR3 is TGTGCAAGTCGCGGACAGAGCAACTCCTACAATGAGCAGTTCTTC. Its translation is CASRGQSNSYNEQFF.

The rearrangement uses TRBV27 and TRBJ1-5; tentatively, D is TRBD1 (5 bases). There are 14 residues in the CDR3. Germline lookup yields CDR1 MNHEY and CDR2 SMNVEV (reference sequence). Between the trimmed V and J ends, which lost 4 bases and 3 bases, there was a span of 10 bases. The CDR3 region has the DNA TGTGCCAGCAGTTGGGCAGGGATCAATCAGCCCCAGCATTTT. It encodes CASSWAGINQPQHF.

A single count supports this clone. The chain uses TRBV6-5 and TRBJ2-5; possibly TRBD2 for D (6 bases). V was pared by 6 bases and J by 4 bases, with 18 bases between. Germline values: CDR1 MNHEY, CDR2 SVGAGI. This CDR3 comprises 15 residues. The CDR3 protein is CASRSGQALGETQYF. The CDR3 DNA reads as TGTGCCAGCAGAAGCGGGCAGGCATTAGGAGAGACCCAGTACTTC.

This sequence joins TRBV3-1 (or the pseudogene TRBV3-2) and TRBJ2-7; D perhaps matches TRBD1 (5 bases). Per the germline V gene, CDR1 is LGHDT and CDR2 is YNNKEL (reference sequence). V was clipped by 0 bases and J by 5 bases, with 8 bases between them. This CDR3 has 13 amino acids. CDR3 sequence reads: CASSQEGVNEQYF. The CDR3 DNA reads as TGTGCCAGCAGCCAAGAAGGGGTTAACGAGCAGTACTTC.